The 18 T cell receptor beta chains below come from one sample, sequenced in a study of spatial heterogeneity in lung cancer. Time point defined: sample taken at primary tumor resection. These TCRs are of unknown antigen specificity. Study-wide findings and caveats: Counts of expanded intratumoral alpha and beta TCRs tracked tumor mutation counts.

MiXCR, applied by TCRdb to the 5' RACE reads, yields one record per CDR3 protein. The repertoire includes 5,800 or so distinct CDR3 sequences, more than 20% of them detected once, and roughly 20% sits in the top ten. The specimen was lung tumor tissue, collected at surgery. All receptors derive from a male donor with early-stage non-small cell lung cancer.

This clonotype is classed as medium-sized. In DNA form, the CDR3 reads TGTGCCAGCAGCTTAGTCGGGGCCGGGGAGCTGTTTTTT. Protein: CASSLVGAGELFF. The chain is built from TRBV11-3 and TRBJ2-2, with a weak D call TRBD2 (5 bases). V lost 1 base, J lost 6 bases, and 6 bases lay in between. The CDR3 extends over 13 amino acids. CDR1 and CDR2 (germline): SGHNT, YENEEA.

This clonotype was counted only a few times. This rearrangement joins TRBV7-8 to TRBJ2-1, with D possibly matching TRBD2 (6 bases). Trimming cost V 5 bases and J 10 bases, with 18 bases left between them. The CDR3 extends over 14 amino acids. Germline CDR1 is SGHVS and CDR2 is FQNEAQ. CDR3 region: CASSAGTPSIEQFF. DNA for the CDR3: TGTGCCAGCAGCGCAGGGACTCCCAGCATAGAGCAGTTCTTC.

This sequence joins TRBV5-1 and TRBJ2-1; D is perhaps TRBD2 (5 bases). The CDR3 runs 14 residues. CDR1 and CDR2 (germline): SGHRS, YFSETQ. The V end lost 2 bases, the J end lost 3 bases, and 9 bases lay between the germline ends. CDR3 loop: CASSFSSFYNEQFF. In DNA form, the CDR3 reads TGCGCCAGCAGCTTCTCTAGCTTCTACAATGAGCAGTTCTTC. Full variable domain (remainder filled in from reference TRBV5-1 and TRBJ2-1): KAGVTQTPRYLIKTRGQQVTLSCSPISGHRSVSWYQQTPGQGLQFLFEYFSETQRNKGNFPGRFSGRQFSNSRSEMNVSTLELGDSALYLCASSFSSFYNEQFFGPGTRLTVL.

This clonotype occurred a few times. The genes are TRBV6-6 and TRBJ2-3; TRBD1 matches at 8 bases. The CDR3 contains 15 residues. The germline CDR1 and CDR2 sequences are MNHNY and SVGAGI (reference sequence). V was pared by 6 bases and J by 0 bases, with 5 bases of the junction left unmatched. This CDR3 reads CASRRQGPSTDTQYF. The CDR3, as DNA: TGTGCCAGCAGGCGACAGGGGCCTAGCACAGATACGCAGTATTTT.

This clonotype is labeled medium-sized (0.01 to 0.1%). The chain carries TRBV28 and TRBJ2-7, with 7 nucleotides matching TRBD1. With V trimmed by 10 bases and J by 0 bases, 9 bases remained unmatched. This CDR3 is built from 14 residues. Germline V gives CDR1 MDHEN, CDR2 SYDVKM. CDR3 protein: CATDRDGNSYEQYF. As DNA, the CDR3 is TGTGCCACCGACAGGGACGGCAACTCCTACGAGCAGTACTTC.

The chain carries TRBV28 and TRBJ2-5; no definite D call. The CDR3 covers 13 residues. V gave up 8 bases and J gave up 2 bases, with 12 bases separating them. CDR1 MDHEN and CDR2 SYDVKM come from the germline V gene. CDR3: CASANGVQETQYF. The CDR3 DNA follows: TGTGCCAGCGCTAATGGGGTTCAAGAGACCCAGTACTTC.

This clonotype ranks as medium-sized. The V gene is TRBV7-2, the J gene TRBJ2-5, with 10 bases that match TRBD2. CDR1 and CDR2 (germline): SGHTA, FQGNSA. The CDR3 has 14 residues. Trimming cost V 5 bases and J 5 bases; bases outside gene matches: 5. CDR3 nucleotides: TGTGCCAGCAGCATGGGACTAGCGCACGAGACCCAGTACTTC. Amino acids: CASSMGLAHETQYF.

This chain uses TRBV18 with TRBJ2-3; D gene unclear. Germline-derived CDR1 and CDR2 are KGHSH and LQKENI. V was pared by 2 bases and J by 4 bases, with 4 bases between. This CDR3 contains 12 residues. The CDR3 is CASSPTADTQYF. The CDR3 DNA reads as TGTGCCAGCTCACCAACGGCAGATACGCAGTATTTT.

This clonotype is judged medium-sized. The chain links TRBV6-1 to TRBJ2-1; unclear D gene. The CDR3 has 12 amino acids. Looked up from germline, CDR1 is MNHNS and CDR2 is SASEGT. V lost 8 bases to trimming and J lost 3 bases, with 8 bases between them. The CDR3 protein is CASGNLYNEQFF. In DNA form, the CDR3 reads TGTGCCAGCGGGAATCTCTACAATGAGCAGTTCTTC.

The chain links TRBV20-1 to TRBJ2-1; TRBD2 agrees at 12 bases. CDR3 size: 15 residues. Germline V gene data show CDR1 as DFQATT and CDR2 as SNEGSKA (reference sequence). V lost 0 bases and J lost 5; bases outside the gene matches: 2. The CDR3 sequence is CSARDPSGRDNEQFF. In DNA, the CDR3 is TGCAGTGCTAGAGATCCTAGCGGGAGGGACAATGAGCAGTTCTTC.

This sequence joins TRBV29-1 and TRBJ2-2; TRBD1 agrees at 8 bases. Germline assignment: CDR1 SQVTM and CDR2 ANQGSEA. Germline trimming cut 6 bases from V and 3 bases from J; bases unmatched to any gene: 6. The CDR3 runs to 14 residues. The CDR3 spells CSVTGQADTGELFF. CDR3 coding DNA: TGCAGCGTGACGGGACAGGCCGACACCGGGGAGCTGTTTTTT.

By share of the sample, this clonotype is medium-sized (0.01 to 0.1%). V is TRBV7-2 and J is TRBJ2-1; D may correspond to TRBD1 or TRBD2 (6 bases each). This CDR3 spans 16 amino acids. V lost 4 bases to trimming and J lost 3 bases, with 16 bases between them. CDR1 is SGHTA and CDR2 is FQGNSA in the germline V gene. The CDR3 DNA is TGTGCCAGCAGCTCAGGACTCAGGGGAGGCTACAATGAGCAGTTCTTC. Protein product: CASSSGLRGGYNEQFF.

This clonotype was counted between two and nine times. The V gene is TRBV7-3, the J gene TRBJ2-3, with 9 positions matching TRBD2. With 5 bases clipped from V and 6 bases from J, the junction kept 6 bases outside the gene matches. The CDR3 is made up of 14 amino acids. CDR1 and CDR2 from the germline V gene are SGHTA and FQGTGA. Written as DNA, the CDR3 is TGTGCCAGCAGCCTTCGAGCGGGAGGTGATACGCAGTATTTT. Protein sequence: CASSLRAGGDTQYF.

This clonotype was recorded many times. The chain couples TRBV5-6 to TRBJ1-4; weak D call: TRBD1 (5 bases). Germline V gene data show CDR1 as SGHDT and CDR2 as YYEEEE. V shed 1 base and J shed 5 bases, with 12 bases lying between them. This CDR3 spans 15 amino acids. This chain's CDR3 is CASSLFNRMNEKLFF. CDR3 coding DNA: TGTGCCAGCAGCTTGTTTAACAGGATGAATGAAAAACTGTTTTTT.

This clonotype was counted only a few times. The chain employs TRBV6-2 or TRBV6-3 and TRBJ2-5; D may be TRBD1 (5 bases). CDR1 and CDR2 from the germline V gene are MNHEY and SVGEGT. V gave up 7 bases and J gave up 2 bases, with 20 bases separating them. The CDR3 runs 16 residues. CDR3 in DNA: TGTGCCAGCACCGAACAGGTCACCCGCTTTCAAGAGACCCAGTACTTC. As protein: CASTEQVTRFQETQYF.

The V call is TRBV5-1, the J call TRBJ2-3, with D unresolved. This CDR3 spans 15 amino acids. V lost 5 bases and J 0 bases, leaving 13 bases between the germline ends. Germline lookup yields CDR1 SGHRS and CDR2 YFSETQ. CDR3 DNA sequence: TGCGCCAGCAGGTCCGGCTCCCGAAGCACAGATACGCAGTATTTT. Protein: CASRSGSRSTDTQYF.

This clonotype is categorized as medium-sized. CDR3 in amino acids: CASTQMNTEAFF. In nucleotides, the CDR3 is TGTGCCAGCACACAAATGAACACTGAAGCTTTCTTT. The V and J genes are TRBV28 and TRBJ1-1; unclear D gene. The V end was cut by 7 bases, the J end by 0 bases, with 6 bases between. Germline V gene lookup returns CDR1 MDHEN and CDR2 SYDVKM. CDR3 length equals 12 residues.

Within the sample, this clonotype is medium-sized. The CDR3 DNA follows: TGTGCCAGCTCACCAGAGGTCGAAATCTATGGCTACACCTTC. Translation: CASSPEVEIYGYTF. The chain links TRBV18 to TRBJ1-2; D not certain. Per germline, CDR1 KGHSH and CDR2 LQKENI. This CDR3 has 14 residues. Deletions cut 2 bases from V and 4 bases from J, with 11 bases between.